This passage covers 2 T cell receptor beta chains from one sample sequenced in a study of T cell repertoires in cytomegalovirus infection. The antigens these receptors bind are not known. TCRdb passed the reads through MiXCR, listing each CDR3 protein once. The profile shows fewer than 1,000,000 distinct CDR3 sequences, roughly a third of them singletons. Here the sequenced sample was cultured CD8+ T cells from PBMCs, taken from culture after CMV antigen stimulation. These receptors were taken from a human donor in good health (CMV status not recorded). Some clones in this sample may be carry-over from other donors' samples.

The chain recombines TRBV2 with TRBJ2-3, with D perhaps matching TRBD1 or TRBD2 (5 bases each). This CDR3 is built from 17 residues. V lost 5 bases, J lost 0 bases, and 18 bases lay in between. CDR1 is SNHLY and CDR2 is FYNNEI in the germline V gene. The CDR3 DNA follows: TGTGCCAGCAGTACCCGGGACCCCCGGGCCAGCACAGATACGCAGTATTTT. Encoded protein: CASSTRDPRASTDTQYF.

J is TRBJ1-6 and V is TRBV19; D ambiguous. Germline V gene data show CDR1 as LNHDA and CDR2 as SQIVND (reference sequence). This CDR3 has 15 amino acids. V was clipped by 5 bases and J by 7 bases, with 15 bases between them. The CDR3 DNA follows: TGTGCCAGTAGTCTACATGATGAAGGAAATTCACCCCTCCACTTT. The encoded protein is CASSLHDEGNSPLHF.